This T cell receptor (beta chain) was captured in a study of blood T cell repertoires in COVID-19. Per the original data handling: Nucleated cell counts were estimated from reference gene primer amplification. The assay was immunoSEQ multiplex PCR, and TCRdb's table has in-frame clones only and misses some. V, J and clone size reflect that table, while D and trimming were determined from the DNA. The repertoire holds about 100,000 clones, with approximately 88% as singletons. This clone was observed a few times. The CDR3 has 16 amino acids. Per the germline V gene, CDR1 is LGHDT and CDR2 is YNNKEL (reference sequence). Trimming cost V 4 bases and J 7 bases; bases outside gene matches: 15.

J is TRBJ1-2 and V is TRBV3-1 (or the pseudogene TRBV3-2); 7 positions agree with TRBD1. The receptor was derived from a woman aged 55-70 years with acute or convalescent COVID-19. Sequencing was performed on peripheral blood. The CDR3 nucleotides read TGTGCCAGCAGCCCCCAGACAGGGCGCCTCGTCGGTGGCTACACCTTC. This codes for CASSPQTGRLVGGYTF.